This T cell receptor beta chain originates from a study of human T cells and chemical hapten exposure. Study information: Upper-back patches of 0.01% DPC were read at 6 days. Whole-study results and caveats: The presence of alopecia in the donors means their immune response may differ from healthy people's. Controls formed significantly fewer large CDR3 similarity clusters than expanded TCRs did.

Time point of the sample: patch test 3, about 24 weeks after DPC sensitization. Treatment noted: therapeutic diphenylcyclopropenone sensitization with weekly scalp DPC. Researchers extracted total RNA from unfractionated whole blood. Single cDNA molecules in the library carried unique molecular identifiers attached during preparation. TCRdb called the RACE reads again in MiXCR, with one record for every CDR3 protein. Among about 39,000 distinct CDR3 sequences listed, roughly an eighth were seen once. The sample holds many counts of this clonotype. Its target is not known. Source: whole blood, taken in connection with sensitization to the hapten diphenylcyclopropenone (DPC). The sequence was obtained from a woman aged 40 to 50 with alopecia areata. Some clones in this sample may be carry-over from other donors' samples.

The CDR3 here is CASSQENNPGGYTF. The CDR3 DNA reads TGCGCCAGCAGCCAAGAGAACAATCCTGGGGGCTACACCTTC. The chain has TRBV4-3 and TRBJ1-2; D is unclear. Germline V lookup: CDR1 LGHNA, CDR2 YSLEER. V was cut by 0 bases and J by 8 bases, with 13 bases left in between. This CDR3 contains 14 residues.